This entry lists 12 T cell receptor beta chains sequenced from one sample in a study of cytomegalovirus exposure and HLA in healthy donors (dated by TCRdb to 2016 to 2017). Libraries were prepared through the immunoSEQ multiplex PCR assay. A mixture of 60 forward primers for TCR Vbeta segments and 13 reverse primers for TCR Jbeta segments was used in the multiplex PCR. Imported from immuneACCESS, the table was reduced by TCRdb to in-frame sequences with V and J called. These copies leave out some clones; in studies compared against another copy, an unresolved V gene accounts for under half, and the cause of the remainder is not known. The sample includes around 40,000 clones, with 87% observed a single time. The ten largest clones add up to around 8% of the sample. Sequenced sample: PBMCs. The receptors shown here come from a middle-aged woman in good health and CMV-seropositive.

The chain combines TRBV11-2 with TRBJ2-7; possibly TRBD2 for D (6 bases). Trimming removed 0 bases from V and 9 bases from J, with 9 bases in between. Germline CDR1 is SGHAT and CDR2 is FQNNGV. The CDR3 has 12 amino acids. The CDR3 reads CASSLEGGRQYF. In DNA form, the CDR3 reads TGTGCCAGCAGCTTAGAGGGGGGTCGGCAGTACTTC.

With respect to this clone: One junction end does not reproduce the germline sequence, and a read error may be involved. The chain uses TRBV7-7 and TRBJ2-7; 9 nucleotides match TRBD2. The CDR3 covers 13 residues. Per the germline V gene, CDR1 is SSHAT and CDR2 is FNYEAQ (reference sequence). CDR3 nucleotide sequence: TGTGCTAGCAGCCTTAGCGGGAGTGGCGAGCAGTACTTC. Amino acids: CASSLSGSGEQYF.

The genes are TRBV12-2 and TRBJ2-7; the D call TRBD2 from the table was never checked on the DNA. TRBV12-2 is termed a pseudogene. The CDR3 is 16 amino acids. The CDR3 spells CASRLEAGGPSREQYF. In DNA form, the CDR3 reads TGTGCAAGTCGCTTAGAGGCGGGGGGGCCTTCTCGGGAGCAGTACTTC.

J is TRBJ2-5 and V is TRBV19; D is possibly TRBD1 (6 bases). The CDR3 extends over 13 amino acids. From germline, CDR1 is LNHDA and CDR2 SQIVND (reference sequence). The V and J ends lost 9 bases and 5 bases respectively, with 16 bases between them. CDR3 in amino acids: CASRQDMWETQYF. The CDR3 coding sequence is TGTGCCAGCAGACAGGATATGTGGGAGACCCAGTACTTC.

The V and J genes are TRBV6-6 and TRBJ1-2; 9 bases line up with TRBD1. The CDR3 is 14 amino acids. Germline V gene sequence: CDR1 MNHNY, CDR2 SVGAGI (reference sequence). The V gene end was trimmed by 6 bases and the J gene end by 8 bases; junction bases not matched to a gene: 10. This chain's CDR3 is CASRNGDRVLGYTF. CDR3 sequence (DNA): TGTGCCAGCAGGAATGGGGACAGGGTTTTAGGCTACACCTTC.

The chain uses TRBV15 and TRBJ1-2; 8 bases match TRBD1. CDR1 is LNHNV and CDR2 is YYDKDF in the germline V gene (reference sequence). V lost 0 bases, J lost 5 bases, and 8 bases stayed unmatched. The CDR3 totals 16 residues. This CDR3 reads CATSRDRGQGGYGYTF. In DNA form, the CDR3 reads TGTGCCACCAGCAGAGATCGAGGACAGGGTGGATATGGCTACACCTTC.

The V and J genes are TRBV29-1 and TRBJ2-7, with TRBD1 matching 8 bases. J was trimmed by 7 bases and V by 4 bases; bases with no gene match: 9. The V gene's germline CDR1 is SQVTM and CDR2 ANQGSEA. This CDR3 contains 13 residues. Here the CDR3 reads CSVAPQGAGEQYF. CDR3 nucleotide sequence: TGCAGCGTTGCTCCCCAGGGGGCAGGGGAGCAGTACTTC.

CDR3 residues: CASSDSGSSYNEQFF. The CDR3 region has the DNA TGCGCCAGCAGCGATAGCGGGAGCTCCTACAATGAGCAGTTCTTC. V usage is TRBV5-1 and J usage is TRBJ2-1, with TRBD2 matching 9 bases. With 4 bases clipped from V and 0 bases from J, the junction kept 2 bases outside the gene matches. This CDR3 has 15 residues. Germline CDR1 and CDR2: SGHRS and YFSETQ.

This chain joins TRBV5-4 and TRBJ2-7; D remains unclear. Germline V lookup: CDR1 SGHNT, CDR2 YYREEE (reference sequence). The CDR3 extends over 16 amino acids. Deletions cut 0 bases from V and 2 bases from J, with 15 bases between. CDR3 in amino acids: CASSLGSKLLTYEQYF. DNA for the CDR3: TGTGCCAGCAGCTTGGGGAGCAAACTTCTTACCTACGAGCAGTACTTC.

This sequence joins TRBV29-1 and TRBJ1-2, with D uncertain. Germline loops: CDR1 SQVTM, CDR2 ANQGSEA. V lost 3 bases and J 4 bases, leaving 6 bases between the germline ends. The CDR3 is 11 amino acids. The CDR3 spells CSVDLGYGYTF. Written as DNA, the CDR3 is TGCAGCGTTGATCTAGGCTATGGCTACACCTTC.

The rearrangement joins TRBV5-4 to TRBJ2-1, with D unclear. With 0 bases removed from V and 0 bases from J, the gap between germline ends came to 10 bases. Germline V lookup: CDR1 SGHNT, CDR2 YYREEE (reference sequence). This CDR3 has 16 amino acids. The CDR3 nucleotides are TGTGCCAGCAGCTTGGCCGTTACGGGCTCCTACAATGAGCAGTTCTTC. Protein sequence: CASSLAVTGSYNEQFF.

The V gene is TRBV19, the J gene TRBJ2-7; a weak D match, TRBD1 (5 bases). V gave up 7 bases and J gave up 6 bases, with 28 bases separating them. From germline, CDR1 is LNHDA and CDR2 SQIVND (reference sequence). There are 17 residues in the CDR3. The CDR3: CASTQRSRESATGEQYF. In nucleotides, the CDR3 is TGTGCCAGTACCCAGAGAAGCAGGGAATCCGCTACGGGCGAGCAGTACTTC. The full variable domain, completed using reference TRBV19 and TRBJ2-7, is DGGITQSPKYLFRKEGQNVTLSCEQNLNHDAMYWYRQDPGQGLRLIYYSQIVNDFQKGDIAEGYSVSREKKESFPLTVTSAQKNPTAFYLCASTQRSRESATGEQYFGPGTRLTVT.